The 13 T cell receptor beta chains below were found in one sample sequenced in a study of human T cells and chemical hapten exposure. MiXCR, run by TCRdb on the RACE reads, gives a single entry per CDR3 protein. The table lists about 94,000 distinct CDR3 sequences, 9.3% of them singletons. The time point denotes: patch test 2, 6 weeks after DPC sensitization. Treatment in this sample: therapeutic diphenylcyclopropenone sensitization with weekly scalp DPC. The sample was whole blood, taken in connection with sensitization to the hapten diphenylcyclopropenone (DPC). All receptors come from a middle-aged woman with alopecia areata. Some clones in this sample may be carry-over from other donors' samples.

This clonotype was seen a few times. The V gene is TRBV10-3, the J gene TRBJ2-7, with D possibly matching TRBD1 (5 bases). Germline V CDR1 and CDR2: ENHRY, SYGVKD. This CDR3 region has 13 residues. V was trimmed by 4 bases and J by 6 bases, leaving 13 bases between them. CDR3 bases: TGTGCCATCAGTGTCCAGGACACCAGCGAGCAGTACTTC. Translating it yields CAISVQDTSEQYF.

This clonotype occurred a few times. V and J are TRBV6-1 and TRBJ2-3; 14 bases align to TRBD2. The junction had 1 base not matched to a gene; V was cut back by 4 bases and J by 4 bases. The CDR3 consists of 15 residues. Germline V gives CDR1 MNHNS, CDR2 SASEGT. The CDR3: CASSGLAGGPDTQYF. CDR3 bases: TGTGCCAGCAGTGGACTAGCGGGAGGGCCAGATACGCAGTATTTT.

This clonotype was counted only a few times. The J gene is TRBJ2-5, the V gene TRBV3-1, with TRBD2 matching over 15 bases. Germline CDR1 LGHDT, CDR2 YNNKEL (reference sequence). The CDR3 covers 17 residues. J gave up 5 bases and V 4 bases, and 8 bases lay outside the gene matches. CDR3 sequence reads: CASSLSGLAGGGETQYF. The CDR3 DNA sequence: TGTGCCAGCAGCCTTTCGGGACTAGCGGGAGGTGGCGAGACCCAGTACTTC.

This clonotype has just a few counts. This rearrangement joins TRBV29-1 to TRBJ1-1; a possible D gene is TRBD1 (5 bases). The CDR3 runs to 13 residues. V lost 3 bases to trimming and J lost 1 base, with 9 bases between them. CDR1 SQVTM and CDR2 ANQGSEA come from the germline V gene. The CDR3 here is CSVDRVGNTEAFF. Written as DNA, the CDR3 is TGCAGCGTTGACAGGGTTGGGAACACTGAAGCTTTCTTT.

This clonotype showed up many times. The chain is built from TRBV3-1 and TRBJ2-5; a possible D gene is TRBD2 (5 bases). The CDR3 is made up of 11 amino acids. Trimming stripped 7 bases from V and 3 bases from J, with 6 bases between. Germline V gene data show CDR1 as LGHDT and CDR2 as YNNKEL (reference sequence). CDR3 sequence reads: CASMREETQYF. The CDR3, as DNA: TGTGCCAGCATGAGGGAAGAGACCCAGTACTTC.

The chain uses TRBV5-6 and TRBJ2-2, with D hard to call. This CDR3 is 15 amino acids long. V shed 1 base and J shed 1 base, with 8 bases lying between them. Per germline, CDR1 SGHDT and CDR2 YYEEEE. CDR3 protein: CASSLYWRNTGELFF. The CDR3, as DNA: TGTGCCAGCAGCTTGTACTGGAGGAACACCGGGGAGCTGTTTTTT.

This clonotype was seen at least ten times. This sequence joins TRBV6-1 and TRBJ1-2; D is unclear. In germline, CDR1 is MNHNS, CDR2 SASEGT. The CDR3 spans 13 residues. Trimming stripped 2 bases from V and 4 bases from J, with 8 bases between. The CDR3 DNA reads TGTGCCAGCAGTGAAAATGGTCCCTATGGCTACACCTTC. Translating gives CASSENGPYGYTF.

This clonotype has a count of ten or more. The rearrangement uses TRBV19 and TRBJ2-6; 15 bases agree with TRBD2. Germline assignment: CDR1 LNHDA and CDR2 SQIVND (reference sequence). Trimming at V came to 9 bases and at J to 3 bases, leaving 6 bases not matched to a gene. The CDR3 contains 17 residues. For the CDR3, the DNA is TGTGCCAGCAGGACTAGCGGGAGGGCCGGTGGGGCCAACGTCCTGACTTTC. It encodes CASRTSGRAGGANVLTF.

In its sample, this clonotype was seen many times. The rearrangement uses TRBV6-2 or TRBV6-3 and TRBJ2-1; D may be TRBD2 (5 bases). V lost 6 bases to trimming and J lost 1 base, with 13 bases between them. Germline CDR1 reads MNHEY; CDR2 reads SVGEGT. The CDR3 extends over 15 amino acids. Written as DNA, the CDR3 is TGTGCCAGCAGCCTAATCGAGGGATCCTACAATGAGCAGTTCTTC. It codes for CASSLIEGSYNEQFF.

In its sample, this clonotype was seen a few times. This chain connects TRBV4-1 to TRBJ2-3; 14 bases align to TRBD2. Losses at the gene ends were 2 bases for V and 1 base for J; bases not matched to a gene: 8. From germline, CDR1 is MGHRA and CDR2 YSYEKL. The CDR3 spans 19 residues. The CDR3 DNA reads TGCGCCAGCAGCCAAAGGGGACTAGCGGGAGCGGGGGGCACAGATACGCAGTATTTT. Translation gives CASSQRGLAGAGGTDTQYF.

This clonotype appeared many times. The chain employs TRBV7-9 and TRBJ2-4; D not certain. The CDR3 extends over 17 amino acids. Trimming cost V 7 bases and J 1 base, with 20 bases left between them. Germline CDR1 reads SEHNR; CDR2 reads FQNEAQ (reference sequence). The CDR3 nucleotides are TGTGCCAGCATCCCCGCCGGGCAGTCCCTGGCCAAAAACATTCAGTACTTC. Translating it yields CASIPAGQSLAKNIQYF.

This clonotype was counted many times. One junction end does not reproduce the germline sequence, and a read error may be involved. The CDR3 DNA reads TGCAGCATTGAAGGGGGTCTCGGGCAGCCCCAGCATTTT. This translates into CSIEGGLGQPQHF. The genes are TRBV29-1 and TRBJ1-5, with D maybe TRBD1 (6 bases). Germline CDR1 reads SQVTM; CDR2 reads ANQGSEA. This CDR3 contains 13 residues.

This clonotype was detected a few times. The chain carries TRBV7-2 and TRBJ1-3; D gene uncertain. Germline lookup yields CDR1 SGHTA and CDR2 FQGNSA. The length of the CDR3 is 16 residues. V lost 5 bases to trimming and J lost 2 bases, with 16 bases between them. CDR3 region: CASSPFMVQPGNTIYF. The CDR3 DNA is TGTGCCAGCAGCCCCTTCATGGTGCAACCTGGAAACACCATATATTTT.